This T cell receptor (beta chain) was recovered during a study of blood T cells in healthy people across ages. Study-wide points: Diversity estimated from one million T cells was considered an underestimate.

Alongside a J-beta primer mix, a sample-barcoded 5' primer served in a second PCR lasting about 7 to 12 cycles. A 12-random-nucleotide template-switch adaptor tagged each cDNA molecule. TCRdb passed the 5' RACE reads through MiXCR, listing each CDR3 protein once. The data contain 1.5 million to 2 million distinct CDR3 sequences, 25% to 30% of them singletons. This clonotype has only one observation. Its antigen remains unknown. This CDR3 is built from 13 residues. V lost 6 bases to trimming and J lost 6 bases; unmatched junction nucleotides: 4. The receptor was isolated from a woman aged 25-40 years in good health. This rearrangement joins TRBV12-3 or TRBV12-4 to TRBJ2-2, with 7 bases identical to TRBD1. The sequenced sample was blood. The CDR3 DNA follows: TGTGCCAGCAGGCTCCAGGGGGCCGGGGAGCTGTTTTTT. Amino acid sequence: CASRLQGAGELFF.